Following are 32 T cell receptor beta chains from one sample sequenced in a study of T-cell reconstitution after alpha-beta-depleted transplantation in children. A library of TCRbeta sequences, prepared with unique molecular identifiers, was generated. A single record per CDR3 protein comes from TCRdb applying MiXCR to the PCR reads. The table has approximately 1,000,000 distinct CDR3 sequences, around 30% seen once; the top ten hold about 28%. The source material was PBMCs, mostly from graft donor cells, sampled 360 days after TCRalphabeta/CD19-depleted stem cell transplant. Receptor source: a boy less than two years old who had a stem cell transplant for SCID, so the T cells may come from the graft donor.

This clonotype has a handful of counts. This CDR3 reads CASSQEGSGQGETQYF. CDR3 DNA sequence: TGTGCCAGCAGCCAAGAGGGGTCGGGACAGGGGGAGACCCAGTACTTC. V gene TRBV4-2 combines with J gene TRBJ2-5; TRBD1 aligns across 10 bases. Germline V gene sequence: CDR1 LGHNA, CDR2 YNFKEQ. V shed 0 bases, J shed 5 bases, and the junction held 6 bases outside the gene matches. The CDR3 loop spans 16 amino acids.

This clonotype was counted only a few times. The rearrangement joins TRBV27 to TRBJ2-3; unclear D gene. This CDR3 contains 15 residues. Germline V lookup: CDR1 MNHEY, CDR2 SMNVEV (reference sequence). Trimming stripped 2 bases from V and 4 bases from J, with 13 bases between. CDR3 DNA sequence: TGTGCCAGCAGTTTAGTTCAGGTGGCCCCAGATACGCAGTATTTT. This codes for CASSLVQVAPDTQYF.

The chain links TRBV11-2 to TRBJ2-1, with TRBD2 as a possible D gene (6 bases). Trimming shortened V by 4 bases and J by 7 bases, and 11 bases separated the two germline ends. The CDR3 consists of 13 residues. In germline, CDR1 is SGHAT, CDR2 FQNNGV. As DNA, the CDR3 is TGTGCCAGCAGCTATTTACGGGAGAATGAGCAGTTCTTC. Translating it yields CASSYLRENEQFF. Based on the CDR3 plus reference TRBV11-2 and TRBJ2-1, the full variable domain is EAGVAQSPRYKIIEKRQSVAFWCNPISGHATLYWYQQILGQGPKLLIQFQNNGVVDDSQLPKDRFSAERLKGVDSTLKIQPAKLEDSAVYLCASSYLRENEQFFGPGTRLTVL.

V gene TRBV29-1 combines with J gene TRBJ2-5; TRBD1 agrees at 7 bases. Germline assignment: CDR1 SQVTM and CDR2 ANQGSEA. V gave up 6 bases and J gave up 2 bases; unmatched junction bases: 6. The CDR3 has 13 residues. The CDR3 bases are TGCAGCGTAAGGACAGGTTTGCAAGAGACCCAGTACTTC. Its translation: CSVRTGLQETQYF. The entire variable domain, with the rest obtained from reference TRBV29-1 and TRBJ2-5, is as follows: SAVISQKPSRDICQRGTSLTIQCQVDSQVTMMFWYRQQPGQSLTLIATANQGSEATYESGFVIDKFPISRPNLTFSTLTVSNMSPEDSSIYLCSVRTGLQETQYFGPGTRLLVL.

V is TRBV10-1 and J is TRBJ2-3, with TRBD1 matching 8 bases. V lost 0 bases to trimming and J lost 8 bases; unmatched junction nucleotides: 10. Germline V gives CDR1 WNHNN, CDR2 SYGVQD (reference sequence). The CDR3 contains 16 residues. This CDR3 is CASSESRTGPMGTQYF. The CDR3 DNA reads as TGCGCCAGCAGTGAGTCGCGGACAGGGCCTATGGGTACGCAGTATTTT.

The chain combines TRBV4-1 with TRBJ1-2; D gene ambiguous. The CDR3 runs to 14 residues. Germline loops: CDR1 MGHRA, CDR2 YSYEKL. Trimming pared 1 base from V and 3 bases from J, leaving 9 bases between. For the CDR3, the DNA is TGCGCCAGCAGCCAAGTGCAACTAGACTATGGCTACACCTTC. Residues: CASSQVQLDYGYTF.

The chain carries TRBV29-1 and TRBJ2-3, with 10 bases identical to TRBD1. This CDR3 is built from 15 residues. Germline CDR1 reads SQVTM; CDR2 reads ANQGSEA. The V gene end was trimmed by 4 bases and the J gene end by 3 bases; junction bases not matched to a gene: 7. The CDR3 DNA reads TGCAGCGTTGTATCCGACAGGGGGCGAACAGATACGCAGTATTTT. Its translation: CSVVSDRGRTDTQYF.

J is TRBJ2-6 and V is TRBV28; 8 bases are shared with TRBD2. Losses at the gene ends were 11 bases for V and 0 bases for J; bases not matched to a gene: 6. CDR1 MDHEN and CDR2 SYDVKM come from the germline V gene. This CDR3 spans 15 amino acids. The CDR3: CAAGSGDSGANVLTF. DNA for the CDR3: TGTGCCGCCGGTAGCGGGGACTCTGGGGCCAACGTCCTGACTTTC.

The J gene is TRBJ2-5, the V gene TRBV6-1; D gene ambiguous. This CDR3 has 13 amino acids. Germline lookup yields CDR1 MNHNS and CDR2 SASEGT. Trimming removed 0 bases from V and 5 bases from J, with 7 bases in between. The CDR3 DNA is TGTGCCAGCAGTGAAGCGGGGTGGGAGACCCAGTACTTC. Protein sequence: CASSEAGWETQYF.

The CDR3 nucleotides read TGTGCCAGCACCGCCCGCCGGGACTTTCTAGATACGCAGTATTTT. Encoded protein: CASTARRDFLDTQYF. J is TRBJ2-3 and V is TRBV7-2; D is possibly TRBD2 (6 bases). V lost 7 bases to trimming and J lost 5 bases, with 19 bases between them. There are 15 residues in the CDR3. The germline gives CDR1 SGHTA, CDR2 FQGNSA.

This clonotype was counted only a few times. At one end, the junction sequence differs from germline, possibly due to a read error. V usage is TRBV5-1 and J usage is TRBJ2-1, with D perhaps TRBD2 (5 bases). CDR3 length: 13 amino acids. From germline, CDR1 is SGHRS and CDR2 YFSETQ. Here the CDR3 reads CASSPPGYNEQFF. The CDR3 DNA reads TGTGCCAGCAGCCCGCCGGGGTACAATGAGCAGTTCTTC.

The rearrangement joins TRBV27 to TRBJ2-3, with 7 nucleotides matching TRBD2. Germline V gene sequence: CDR1 MNHEY, CDR2 SMNVEV (reference sequence). The trim removed 7 bases at V and 1 base at J, leaving 11 bases unmatched. This CDR3 is built from 16 residues. CDR3 nucleotide sequence: TGTGCCAGCAATAAAGAAGCGGGGCCTCGCACAGATACGCAGTATTTT. It yields the protein CASNKEAGPRTDTQYF.

The chain combines TRBV15 with TRBJ2-3, with 12 bases that match TRBD2. Per the germline V gene, CDR1 is LNHNV and CDR2 is YYDKDF (reference sequence). J gave up 5 bases and V 5 bases, and 11 bases lay outside the gene matches. The CDR3 consists of 17 residues. The CDR3 loop is CATSETPSGGVRDTQYF. The CDR3 DNA follows: TGTGCCACCAGCGAAACTCCTAGCGGGGGGGTAAGAGATACGCAGTATTTT.

This clonotype was recorded many times. J is TRBJ2-7 and V is TRBV24-1; 8 bases are a match to TRBD1. This CDR3 region has 16 residues. The germline gives CDR1 KGHDR, CDR2 SFDVKD. The J segment lost 4 bases and the V segment lost 4 bases, leaving 11 bases of the junction unmatched. CDR3: CATSDPSGTGKYEQYF. The CDR3, as DNA: TGTGCCACCAGTGACCCATCCGGGACAGGAAAGTACGAGCAGTACTTC.

This clonotype showed up many times. The rearrangement uses TRBV7-2 and TRBJ2-3; 11 positions match TRBD2. V was clipped by 2 bases and J by 3 bases; unmatched bases: 13. This CDR3 has 19 amino acids. Germline CDR1 and CDR2: SGHTA and FQGNSA. The CDR3 is CASSLPTSGDFTLTDTQYF. CDR3 DNA: TGTGCCAGCAGCTTACCGACTAGCGGGGATTTTACCCTTACAGATACGCAGTATTTT. The full variable domain, completed using reference TRBV7-2 and TRBJ2-3, is GAGVSQSPSNKVTEKGKDVELRCDPISGHTALYWYRQSLGQGLEFLIYFQGNSAPDKSGLPSDRFSAERTGGSVSTLTIQRTQQEDSAVYLCASSLPTSGDFTLTDTQYFGPGTRLTVL.

The rearrangement uses TRBV12-5 and TRBJ1-5; D is unclear. Trimming took 4 bases from V and 7 from J, leaving 8 bases between them. This CDR3 spans 12 amino acids. The germline V gene encodes CDR1 LGHNT and CDR2 FRNRAP. This chain's CDR3 is CASGSQDQPQHF. CDR3 coding DNA: TGTGCTAGTGGTTCCCAGGACCAGCCCCAGCATTTT.

The chain combines TRBV2 with TRBJ2-1; D is perhaps TRBD1 or TRBD2 (5 bases each). In germline, CDR1 is SNHLY, CDR2 FYNNEI. The CDR3 runs to 13 residues. Trimming stripped 8 bases from V and 7 bases from J, with 15 bases between. The CDR3 sequence is CASGPWGLNEQFF. DNA of the CDR3: TGTGCCAGCGGACCCTGGGGGTTAAATGAGCAGTTCTTC.

In its sample, this clonotype was seen a few times. The chain joins TRBV9 to TRBJ2-1, with D perhaps being TRBD1 or TRBD2 (6 bases each). The CDR3 is made up of 17 amino acids. V was clipped by 0 bases and J by 6 bases, with 19 bases between them. CDR1 and CDR2 from the germline V gene are SGDLS and YYNGEE. CDR3 sequence reads: CASSVVPPGATANEQFF. The CDR3, as DNA: TGTGCCAGCAGCGTAGTTCCCCCGGGGGCTACAGCCAATGAGCAGTTCTTC.

This clonotype was counted many times. V gene TRBV29-1 combines with J gene TRBJ2-5; D is ambiguous. The CDR3 length is 12 residues. Between the trimmed V and J ends, which lost 4 bases and 1 base, there was a span of 7 bases. Germline V gene sequence: CDR1 SQVTM, CDR2 ANQGSEA. CDR3 residues: CSVVVAQETQYF. As DNA, the CDR3 is TGCAGCGTTGTAGTAGCCCAAGAGACCCAGTACTTC.

This chain links TRBV20-1 with TRBJ1-1, with a weak D call TRBD1 (6 bases). V was clipped by 7 bases and J by 4 bases, with 28 bases between them. Germline lookup yields CDR1 DFQATT and CDR2 SNEGSKA (reference sequence). The CDR3 is 17 amino acids. The CDR3 DNA reads TGCAGTGTTGGATCTTCGGGGGAGGGGGTGGCGGGCACTGAAGCTTTCTTT. Residues: CSVGSSGEGVAGTEAFF.

This clonotype was seen only a few times. Germline and junction disagree at one end, which may indicate a read error. The chain has TRBV6-2 or TRBV6-3 and TRBJ2-1; 8 bases match TRBD2. Germline assignment: CDR1 MNHEY and CDR2 SVGEGT. The CDR3 sequence is 13 residues long. CDR3 DNA sequence: TGTGCCAGCAGTTTCTCGCAAGCGGGGGAAGATACCTTC. This codes for CASSFSQAGEDTF.

This clonotype turned up a few times. The chain uses TRBV5-1 and TRBJ2-1, with 8 nucleotides matching TRBD2. Trimming cost V 4 bases and J 6 bases; bases outside gene matches: 9. The CDR3 runs 15 residues. CDR1 and CDR2 (germline): SGHRS, YFSETQ. In DNA, the CDR3 is TGCGCCAGCAGCGTGGGACTAGTATCCCTCAATGAGCAGTTCTTC. It yields the protein CASSVGLVSLNEQFF. The full variable domain, rest sourced from reference TRBV5-1 and TRBJ2-1, is KAGVTQTPRYLIKTRGQQVTLSCSPISGHRSVSWYQQTPGQGLQFLFEYFSETQRNKGNFPGRFSGRQFSNSRSEMNVSTLELGDSALYLCASSVGLVSLNEQFFGPGTRLTVL.

This chain uses TRBV12-3 or TRBV12-4 with TRBJ1-1; the D gene is possibly TRBD1 (5 bases). V gave up 4 bases and J gave up 4 bases, with 13 bases separating them. CDR3 size: 14 residues. The CDR3 nucleotides are TGTGCCAGCAGTTCCCCAGGGAGGCGCACTGAAGCTTTCTTT. Its translation is CASSSPGRRTEAFF.

V and J are TRBV5-4 and TRBJ2-1; 10 nucleotides agree with TRBD1. Germline-derived CDR1 and CDR2 are SGHNT and YYREEE (reference sequence). The CDR3 runs to 19 residues. Trimming at V came to 3 bases and at J to 0 bases, leaving 12 bases not matched to a gene. The DNA of the CDR3 is TGTGCCAGCAGCTCCCGTGGACAGGGGGTCCTGAGCTCCTACAATGAGCAGTTCTTC. It yields the protein CASSSRGQGVLSSYNEQFF.

This chain joins TRBV15 and TRBJ1-1, with 7 bases lining up with TRBD1. The germline V gene encodes CDR1 LNHNV and CDR2 YYDKDF (reference sequence). V was pared by 1 base and J by 1 base, with 6 bases of the junction left unmatched. The CDR3 extends over 16 amino acids. In DNA, the CDR3 is TGTGCCACCAGCAGAGGAACCGGGACAGAGAACACTGAAGCTTTCTTT. This sequence encodes CATSRGTGTENTEAFF.

This clonotype came up a few times. This rearrangement joins TRBV7-9 to TRBJ2-7; D is unresolved. Germline CDR1 and CDR2: SEHNR and FQNEAQ (reference sequence). The CDR3 is made up of 12 amino acids. V gave up 3 bases and J gave up 7 bases, with 10 bases separating them. The CDR3 reads CASSLFAGEQYF. The CDR3 bases are TGTGCCAGCAGCTTGTTCGCTGGTGAGCAGTACTTC.

The chain couples TRBV4-1 to TRBJ2-1; no definite D call. Germline loops: CDR1 MGHRA, CDR2 YSYEKL. V was pared by 6 bases and J by 13 bases, with 28 bases between. This CDR3 has 16 amino acids. The CDR3 nucleotides read TGCGCCAGCAGGCGAAGCCCATGGGCAGGACCCTCGGAACAGTTCTTC. This codes for CASRRSPWAGPSEQFF.

In its sample, this clonotype was seen a few times. The genes are TRBV9 and TRBJ2-1; 9 positions match TRBD2. Germline CDR1 and CDR2: SGDLS and YYNGEE. The CDR3 loop spans 17 amino acids. The V and J ends lost 3 bases and 0 bases, in that order; junction bases with no gene match: 7. The CDR3 sequence: CASSAERGVLSYNEQFF. DNA for the CDR3: TGTGCCAGCAGCGCCGAGCGGGGGGTCCTCTCCTACAATGAGCAGTTCTTC. Using reference TRBV9 and TRBJ2-1 for the parts outside the CDR3, the full variable domain is DSGVTQTPKHLITATGQRVTLRCSPRSGDLSVYWYQQSLDQGLQFLIQYYNGEERAKGNILERFSAQQFPDLHSELNLSSLELGDSALYFCASSAERGVLSYNEQFFGPGTRLTVL.

The chain employs TRBV6-2 or TRBV6-3 and TRBJ2-1; D not certain. Deletions cut 5 bases from V and 4 bases from J, with 18 bases between. Germline assignment: CDR1 MNHEY and CDR2 SVGEGT. CDR3 length equals 16 residues. CDR3 region: CASSQSTLASYNEQFF. CDR3 DNA sequence: TGTGCCAGCAGTCAGTCGACCCTTGCCTCTTACAATGAGCAGTTCTTC.

The rearrangement uses TRBV28 and TRBJ1-5; a weak D match, TRBD1 (5 bases). The CDR3 is made up of 16 amino acids. Germline V gene sequence: CDR1 MDHEN, CDR2 SYDVKM. The V and J ends lost 6 bases and 7 bases respectively, with 22 bases between them. The CDR3 DNA sequence: TGTGCCAGCAGGACCGGGGCCACTGGGGATTTGCAGCCCCAGCATTTT. Protein product: CASRTGATGDLQPQHF.

This clonotype was seen only a few times. The gene calls are TRBV29-1 and TRBJ2-7, with D tentatively TRBD1 or TRBD2 (5 bases each). This CDR3 has 15 residues. Trimming shortened V by 1 base and J by 0 bases, and 13 bases separated the two germline ends. Germline CDR1 reads SQVTM; CDR2 reads ANQGSEA. Here the CDR3 reads CSVEGGDLSSYEQYF. CDR3 coding DNA: TGCAGCGTTGAAGGAGGGGACCTCAGCTCCTACGAGCAGTACTTC.

The genes are TRBV5-6 and TRBJ1-6; tentatively, D is TRBD1 (6 bases). Germline V lookup: CDR1 SGHDT, CDR2 YYEEEE. Trimming shortened V by 0 bases and J by 9 bases, and 16 bases separated the two germline ends. This CDR3 comprises 16 residues. The chain's CDR3 is CASSLGPTGSTSPLHF. The CDR3 DNA follows: TGTGCCAGCAGCTTGGGTCCCACAGGGTCTACTTCACCCCTCCACTTT.